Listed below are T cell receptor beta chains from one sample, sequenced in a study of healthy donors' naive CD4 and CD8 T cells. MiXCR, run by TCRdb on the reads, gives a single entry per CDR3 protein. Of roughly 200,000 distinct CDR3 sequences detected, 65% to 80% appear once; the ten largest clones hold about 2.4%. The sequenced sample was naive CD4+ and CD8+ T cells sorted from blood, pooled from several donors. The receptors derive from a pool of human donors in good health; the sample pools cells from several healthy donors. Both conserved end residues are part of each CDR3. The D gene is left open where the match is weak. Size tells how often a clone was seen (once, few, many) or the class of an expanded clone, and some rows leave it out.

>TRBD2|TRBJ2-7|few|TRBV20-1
TGCAGCGCCCAGGGAGCGGGGGACTACGAGCAGTACTTC
CSAQGAGDYEQYF
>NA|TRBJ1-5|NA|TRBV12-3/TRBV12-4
TGTGCCAGCAGTAAATTATATAGCAATCAGCCCCAGCATTTT
CASSKLYSNQPQHF
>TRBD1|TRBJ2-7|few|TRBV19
TGTGCCAGTAGTATCGGGACAGGGTTCTACGAGCAGTACTTC
CASSIGTGFYEQYF
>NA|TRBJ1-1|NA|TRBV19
TGTGCCAGTAGTATCGTCCCGGGAAAGAACACTGAAGCTTTCTTT
CASSIVPGKNTEAFF
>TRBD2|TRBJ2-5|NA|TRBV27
TGTGCCAGCAGTGATTTTAGGGGACTAGCGGGAGATCGAGAGACCCAGTACTTC
CASSDFRGLAGDRETQYF
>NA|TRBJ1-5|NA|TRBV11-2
TGTGCCAGCAGCTTAGAGGGTTATAATCAGCCCCAGCATTTT
CASSLEGYNQPQHF
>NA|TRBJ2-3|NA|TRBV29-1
TGCAGCGTTGTACTTGATTCTCCAGATACGCAGTATTTT
CSVVLDSPDTQYF
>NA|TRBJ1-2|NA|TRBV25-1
TGTGCCAGCAGTGAAGGGGGGGGCAGGCACTATGGCTACACCTTC
CASSEGGGRHYGYTF
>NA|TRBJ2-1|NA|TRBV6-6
TGTGCCAGCAAAATGGGAGCGGACAATGAGCAGTTCTTC
CASKMGADNEQFF
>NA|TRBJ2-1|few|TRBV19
TGTGCCACCCGGCCGTTGGGAGACAATGAGCAGTTCTTC
CATRPLGDNEQFF
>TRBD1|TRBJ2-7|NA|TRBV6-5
TGTGCCAGCAGCTTAGGGACAGGGGAGGGGTTCGGGGAGCAGTACTTC
CASSLGTGEGFGEQYF
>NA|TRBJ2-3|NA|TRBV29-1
TGCAGCGTTGGGCCGGGCCCCGGCACAGATACGCAGTATTTT
CSVGPGPGTDTQYF
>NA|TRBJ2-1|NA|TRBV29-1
TGCAGCGTTGAGACCTACAAACGGTACAATGAGCAGTTCTTC
CSVETYKRYNEQFF
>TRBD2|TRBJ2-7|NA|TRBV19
TGTGCCAGTAGTAACCCGGGACTAGCGGGCCCGCTGCAGTACTTC
CASSNPGLAGPLQYF
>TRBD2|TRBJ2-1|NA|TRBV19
TGTGCCAGTAGTATAGGTTCCGGCGGGAGGTTCTACAATGAGCAGTTCTTC
CASSIGSGGRFYNEQFF
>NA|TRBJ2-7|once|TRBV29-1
TGCAGCGTGGCGGGACCTTCCTACGAGCAGTACTTC
CSVAGPSYEQYF
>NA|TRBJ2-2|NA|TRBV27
TGTGCCAGCAGTCCAGGTGTTGCGGCGAACACCGGGGAGCTGTTTTTT
CASSPGVAANTGELFF
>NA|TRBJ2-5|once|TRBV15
TGTGCCACCAGGGAATCGACGGGAGAGACCCAGTACTTC
CATRESTGETQYF
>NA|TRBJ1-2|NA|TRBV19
TGTGCCACTTCTTTTGGTTATGGCTACACCTTC
CATSFGYGYTF
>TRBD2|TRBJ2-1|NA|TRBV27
TGTGCCAGCAGTTTATCGTTACCGGGGAGGGCCGGGAATGAGCAGTTCTTC
CASSLSLPGRAGNEQFF
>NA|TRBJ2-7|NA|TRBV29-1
TGCAGCGTTCGGGACGGGATCACCTACGAGCAGTACTTC
CSVRDGITYEQYF
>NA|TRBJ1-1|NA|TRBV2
TGTGCCAGCCGGACCGGGAACAGGGAAACTGAAGCTTTCTTT
CASRTGNRETEAFF
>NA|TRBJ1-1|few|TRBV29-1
TGCAGCGTTGGGGCCGGACCACGGGGCACTGAAGCTTTCTTT
CSVGAGPRGTEAFF
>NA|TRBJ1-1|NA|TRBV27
TGTGCCAGCCATAGCGCGCTCATGAACACTGAAGCTTTCTTT
CASHSALMNTEAFF
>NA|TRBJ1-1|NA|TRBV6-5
TGTGCCAGCAGACTCCGGGGTACAGGGTCAGCTACTGAAGCTTTCTTT
CASRLRGTGSATEAFF
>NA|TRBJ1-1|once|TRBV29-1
TGCAGCACACCCGGGACATCAATAGCTGAAGCTTTCTTT
CSTPGTSIAEAFF
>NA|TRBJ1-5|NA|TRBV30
TGTGCCTGGAGTTCGAGGGGGTTCGGGGATCAGCCCCAGCATTTT
CAWSSRGFGDQPQHF
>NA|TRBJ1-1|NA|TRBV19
TGTGCCAGTAGTGCCAAGGGTGGCGGCACTGAAGCTTTCTTT
CASSAKGGGTEAFF
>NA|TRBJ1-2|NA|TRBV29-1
TGCAGCGTTGGCGGGCCAGACCTACAGACCTTC
CSVGGPDLQTF
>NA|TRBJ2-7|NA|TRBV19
TGTGCCAGTAGTATGACACCCCGGCCGGATGGCGAGCAGTACTTC
CASSMTPRPDGEQYF
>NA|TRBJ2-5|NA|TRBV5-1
TGCGCCAGCAGCTTCGGGGCGAGAGAGACCCAGTACTTC
CASSFGARETQYF
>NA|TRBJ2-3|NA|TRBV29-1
TGCAGCGTTGAATCCCGGCAAGGAGATACGCAGTATTTT
CSVESRQGDTQYF
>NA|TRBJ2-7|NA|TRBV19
TGTGCCAGTGCGCAGGGGATTGCCTACGAGCAGTACTTC
CASAQGIAYEQYF
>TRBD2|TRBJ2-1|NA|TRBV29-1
TGCAGCGTCCGACTAGCGGGAAAACTTTACAATGAGCAGTTCTTC
CSVRLAGKLYNEQFF
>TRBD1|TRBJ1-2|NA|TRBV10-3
TGTGCCAGCAGTTTAATCCCGGGACAGATGATTTATGGCTACACCTTC
CASSLIPGQMIYGYTF
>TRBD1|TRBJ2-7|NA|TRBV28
TGTGCCAGCATTCCTAACAGGGGGGTCTACGAGCAGTACTTC
CASIPNRGVYEQYF
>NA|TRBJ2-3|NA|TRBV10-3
TGTGCCATCAGTGGGGCGTTGGGCACAGATACGCAGTATTTT
CAISGALGTDTQYF
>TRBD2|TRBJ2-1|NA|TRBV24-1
TGTGCCACCAGTGATGCGCAGACTAGCGGGAGTCTCTACAATGAGCAGTTCTTC
CATSDAQTSGSLYNEQFF
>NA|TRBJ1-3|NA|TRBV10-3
TGTGCCCATGGTACTTTGGGAGACACCATATATTTT
CAHGTLGDTIYF
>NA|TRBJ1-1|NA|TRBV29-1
TGCAGCGCCAGGACAGTCATGAACACTGAAGCTTTCTTT
CSARTVMNTEAFF
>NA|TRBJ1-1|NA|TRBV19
TGTGCCAGTAGTATAGTCGGGTCCGCTGAAGCTTTCTTT
CASSIVGSAEAFF
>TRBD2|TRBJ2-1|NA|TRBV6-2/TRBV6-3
TGTGCCAGCAGCCGACGGACTAGCGGGACTTACAATGAGCAGTTCTTC
CASSRRTSGTYNEQFF
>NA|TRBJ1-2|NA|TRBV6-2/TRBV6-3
TGTGCCAGCAGTTACGACCCAGCCGGGACGCAGGATAGCTACACCTTC
CASSYDPAGTQDSYTF
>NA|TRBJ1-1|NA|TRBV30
TGTGCCTGGGGAAGACTGAACACTGAAGCTTTCTTT
CAWGRLNTEAFF
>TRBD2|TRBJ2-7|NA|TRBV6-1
TGTGCCAGTATAGACGGGACTAGCATCTACGAGCAGTACTTC
CASIDGTSIYEQYF
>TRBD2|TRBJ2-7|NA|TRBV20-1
TGCAGTGCTAGTTTGGGACTAGCGGGCGGGTCCTACGAGCAGTACTTC
CSASLGLAGGSYEQYF
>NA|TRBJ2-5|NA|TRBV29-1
TGCAGCGTTGAATGGCAGAATATCCCCTTCGGGACCCAGTACTTC
CSVEWQNIPFGTQYF
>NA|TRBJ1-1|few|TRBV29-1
TGCAGCGTTGAAAGTGGCGGCAGGGAAGCTTTCTTT
CSVESGGREAFF
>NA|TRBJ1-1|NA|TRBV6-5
TGTGCCAGCAACCTCCGACAGAACACTGAAGCTTTCTTT
CASNLRQNTEAFF